This entry concerns a single TCR beta chain. The data are from a study of blood T cell repertoires in COVID-19. Study information: Researchers got acute and convalescent COVID-19 samples from the United States, Italy and Spain. In each case, the material was cDNA or gDNA derived from T cells, B-cell-depleted T cells, or PBMCs.

V was pared by 4 bases and J by 2 bases, with 4 bases of the junction left unmatched. Germline CDR1 SGHTA, CDR2 FQGNSA. CDR3 length: 16 residues. Original data processing: Amplification of reference gene primers provided the estimated nucleated cell counts. Only in-frame clones appear in the TCRdb table, and some are missing; sequencing was by immunoSEQ multiplex PCR. Clone size and V and J calls were adopted from that table, with D and trimming inferred from the DNA. The sample shows approximately 97,000 clones, 84% of them seen only once. The receptor comes from a man aged 35-49 years with active or convalescent COVID-19. Material: peripheral blood. The J gene is TRBJ2-5, the V gene TRBV7-2, with 13 bases fitting TRBD2. CDR3 sequence (DNA): TGTGCCAGCAGCTGGACTAGCGGGGGCCCTCAAGAGACCCAGTACTTC. The encoded protein is CASSWTSGGPQETQYF.